This T cell receptor beta chain was captured in a study of T cell changes during pregnancy in multiple sclerosis. Clones were sequenced by immunoSEQ multiplex PCR, and TCRdb holds only the in-frame ones, with some missing. The sample lists 75,000 to 85,000 clones, around 93% seen once, with more than 2.5% in the top ten. Here the sequenced sample was peripheral blood, taken in the second trimester of pregnancy. The receptor was derived from a female donor with multiple sclerosis, enrolled in a pregnancy study.

In DNA, the CDR3 is TGTGCCAGCAGTGTCGGGAATCAGCCCCAGCATTTT. Protein: CASSVGNQPQHF. The chain has TRBV2 and TRBJ1-5; D remains unclear. CDR3 length equals 12 residues. The V end was cut by 4 bases, the J end by 4 bases, with 5 bases between. Germline V gives CDR1 SNHLY, CDR2 FYNNEI.